The source of this TCR beta chain is a study of T cells expressing NK-cell markers. General study results and limits: Each of over 5 donors carried dominant NKG2C+ clonotypes accounting for about 1.0-7.5% of CD8+ T cells.

The germline CDR1 and CDR2 sequences are LNHNV and YYDKDF (reference sequence). The CDR3 extends over 15 amino acids. TCRdb reprocessed the 5' RACE reads, with one entry per CDR3 protein and no DNA. In total, the table holds about 180,000 distinct CDR3 sequences. For this clonotype: As yet, its antigen is unknown.

The sequence derives from a woman between 18 and 75 years old in good health. The specimen sequenced was blood T cells: a sorted CD56 or NKG2C T cell subset, CD4+ or CD8+ T cells, or bulk PBMC T cells (not recorded which). This chain connects TRBV15 to TRBJ2-1; the D call from TCRdb, TRBD1, cannot be confirmed without DNA. The CDR3 here is CATSTTPGGYNEQFF. The whole variable domain, filled in from reference TRBV15 and TRBJ2-1, reads DAMVIQNPRYQVTQFGKPVTLSCSQTLNHNVMYWYQQKSSQAPKLLFHYYDKDFNNEADTPDNFQSRRPNTSFCFLDIRSPGLGDTAMYLCATSTTPGGYNEQFFGPGTRLTVL.